This T cell receptor (beta chain) was captured in a study of blood T cell repertoires in COVID-19. There are 13 residues in the CDR3. Profiling relied on immunoSEQ multiplex PCR, and the TCRdb table lists in-frame clones only, not all of them. This sample has 66,000 or so clones, with roughly 77% found just once. There are many counts of this clone. What was sequenced was peripheral blood. The chain employs TRBV21-1 and TRBJ1-2; the D segment call TRBD1 is taken from the table without a DNA check. TRBV21-1 is an annotated pseudogene. The TCR originated in a human donor in a cohort sampled during active COVID-19. DNA for the CDR3: TGTGCCAGCAGCAAAGGGACAAACTATGGCTACACCTTC. Translating it yields CASSKGTNYGYTF.